One and the same sample provided the 30 T cell receptor beta chains below, sequenced in a study of metastatic and nonmetastatic thyroid tumors. MiXCR was used by TCRdb to re-call the PCR reads. Among roughly 48,000 clones listed, roughly a sixth were seen once. None of the patients had undergone any treatment ahead of thyroid surgery. Sequenced input: blood. The origin of the receptors is a female donor with papillary thyroid cancer or a benign thyroid nodule (not recorded which). Some clones in this sample may be carry-over from other donors' samples.

The chain couples TRBV28 to TRBJ1-5; 11 bases are a match to TRBD1. The CDR3 loop spans 17 amino acids. J gave up 7 bases and V 4 bases, and 12 bases lay outside the gene matches. Germline CDR1 is MDHEN and CDR2 is SYDVKM. The CDR3 sequence is CASSSGTGGAMRQPQHF. DNA of the CDR3: TGTGCCAGCAGTTCCGGGACAGGGGGTGCTATGAGGCAGCCCCAGCATTTT.

This clone was seen ten or more times. V usage is TRBV6-1 and J usage is TRBJ2-5; the D call may be TRBD1 or TRBD2 (5 bases each). The germline V and J ends were trimmed by 7 bases and 4 bases, with 16 bases remaining between them. Germline lookup yields CDR1 MNHNS and CDR2 SASEGT. CDR3 length: 14 amino acids. CDR3 nucleotides: TGTGCCAGCACCAAAACGGGACCGGGAGAGACCCAGTACTTC. Its protein is CASTKTGPGETQYF.

The V and J genes are TRBV19 and TRBJ2-1; 12 bases match TRBD2. The CDR3 length is 17 residues. Losses at the gene ends were 5 bases for V and 8 bases for J; bases not matched to a gene: 13. Per the germline V gene, CDR1 is LNHDA and CDR2 is SQIVND (reference sequence). The CDR3 DNA reads TGTGCCAGTAGTTGCGATACTAGCGGGAGGTCCCTAGATGAGCAGTTCTTC. It specifies CASSCDTSGRSLDEQFF.

This sequence joins TRBV7-2 and TRBJ1-6; 7 bases map to TRBD1. CDR1 and CDR2 (germline): SGHTA, FQGNSA. This CDR3 has 15 residues. Trimming removed 5 bases from V and 9 bases from J; junction bases left unmatched: 10. The CDR3 DNA reads as TGTGCCAGCAGCCATATTAGGGACAGAGGTTCACCCCTCCACTTT. It translates to CASSHIRDRGSPLHF. Together with reference TRBV7-2 and TRBJ1-6, the CDR3 gives the full variable domain: GAGVSQSPSNKVTEKGKDVELRCDPISGHTALYWYRQSLGQGLEFLIYFQGNSAPDKSGLPSDRFSAERTGGSVSTLTIQRTQQEDSAVYLCASSHIRDRGSPLHFGNGTRLTVT.

This clone has at least ten counts. The rearrangement uses TRBV16 and TRBJ2-3; 8 bases are shared with TRBD2. CDR3 size: 19 residues. V gave up 3 bases and J gave up 6 bases; unmatched junction bases: 20. From germline, CDR1 is KGHSY and CDR2 FQNENV. The CDR3: CASSHTGRILAAHGDTQYF. CDR3 bases: TGTGCCAGCAGCCATACGGGACGAATACTAGCGGCCCACGGGGATACGCAGTATTTT.

This clone was seen many times. The chain employs TRBV20-1 and TRBJ1-5; possibly TRBD1 for D (5 bases). V lost 1 base and J lost 6, with 10 bases in between. Germline V gives CDR1 DFQATT, CDR2 SNEGSKA (reference sequence). This CDR3 is built from 13 residues. This CDR3 reads CSARVTGVQPQHF. CDR3 DNA sequence: TGCAGTGCTAGAGTAACGGGGGTTCAGCCCCAGCATTTT.

This clone was recorded many times. This chain uses TRBV15 with TRBJ2-3, with 8 bases lining up with TRBD2. The V gene end was trimmed by 1 base and the J gene end by 3 bases; junction bases not matched to a gene: 3. CDR1 LNHNV and CDR2 YYDKDF come from the germline V gene (reference sequence). The CDR3 contains 15 residues. The CDR3 region has the DNA TGTGCCACCAGCAGAGCGGGAGGGCCAACAGATACGCAGTATTTT. Protein product: CATSRAGGPTDTQYF.

This clone was counted ten times or more. CDR3 residues: CASSRAARTDEKLFF. The CDR3 DNA sequence: TGTGCCAGCTCTCGGGCGGCCCGGACGGATGAAAAACTGTTTTTT. V and J are TRBV18 and TRBJ1-4; D is uncertain. This CDR3 spans 15 amino acids. V was shortened by 6 bases and J by 6 bases, with 17 bases between the two germline ends. Per the germline V gene, CDR1 is KGHSH and CDR2 is LQKENI. Complete variable domain (other parts from reference TRBV18 and TRBJ1-4): NAGVMQNPRHLVRRRGQEARLRCSPMKGHSHVYWYRQLPEEGLKFMVYLQKENIIDESGMPKERFSAEFPKEGPSILRIQQVVRGDSAAYFCASSRAARTDEKLFFGSGTQLSVL.

The chain carries TRBV2 and TRBJ1-1; no definite D call. The CDR3 consists of 16 residues. Germline assignment: CDR1 SNHLY and CDR2 FYNNEI. V lost 4 bases to trimming and J lost 0 bases, with 15 bases between them. The CDR3 here is CASSGYRTFMNTEAFF. The CDR3, as DNA: TGTGCCAGCAGTGGTTACCGCACGTTCATGAACACTGAAGCTTTCTTT.

This clone was observed once. At one end, the junction sequence differs from germline, possibly due to a read error. V gene TRBV20-1 combines with J gene TRBJ1-5; TRBD1 matches at 9 bases. Germline V gives CDR1 DFQATT, CDR2 SNEGSKA (reference sequence). This CDR3 contains 14 residues. CDR3 residues: CSAPTPGTGQPEHF. DNA for the CDR3: TGCAGTGCACCCACCCCTGGGACAGGGCAGCCCGAGCATTTT.

This clone was seen ten or more times. The V gene is TRBV7-2, the J gene TRBJ2-4; TRBD1 might be the D (5 bases). The CDR3 extends over 16 amino acids. Germline CDR1 reads SGHTA; CDR2 reads FQGNSA. Trimming shortened V by 6 bases and J by 3 bases, and 18 bases separated the two germline ends. Here the CDR3 DNA reads TGTGCCAGCAGTTCAGGATGGAAAGGGGTCAAAAACATTCAGTACTTC. Translation: CASSSGWKGVKNIQYF.

This clone was seen many times. Other DNA sequences in this sample translate to the same CDR3. The chain links TRBV29-1 to TRBJ2-3; the match to TRBD2 covers 7 bases. The length of the CDR3 is 14 residues. CDR1 is SQVTM, CDR2 ANQGSEA, per germline. After removal of 4 bases from V and 7 bases from J, the junction contained 11 bases not matched to a gene. The CDR3 DNA is TGCAGCGTTGGCTACTCCTCAAGCGGGAATACGCAGTATTTT. Translating gives CSVGYSSSGNTQYF.

This clone was seen many times. The chain combines TRBV30 with TRBJ2-7; D may be TRBD2 (5 bases). Germline-derived CDR1 and CDR2 are GTSNPN and SVGIG (reference sequence). The ends were cut back, 0 bases at V and 5 bases at J, with 8 bases in the middle. The CDR3 runs to 12 residues. The CDR3 is CAWSVRRNEQYF. The DNA of the CDR3 is TGTGCCTGGAGTGTACGGAGGAACGAGCAGTACTTC.

The sample holds one count of this clone. V and J are TRBV30 and TRBJ2-7; the match to TRBD2 covers 8 bases. CDR3 size: 17 residues. J gave up 3 bases and V 2 bases, and 15 bases lay outside the gene matches. The germline CDR1 and CDR2 sequences are GTSNPN and SVGIG (reference sequence). The CDR3 DNA reads TGTGCCTGGAGTCCCCCCCCTCGACTAGCGATGAGCTACGAGCAGTACTTC. This encodes CAWSPPPRLAMSYEQYF.

The sample holds many counts of this clone. The chain joins TRBV10-1 to TRBJ2-3; no reliable D call. Germline V CDR1 and CDR2: WNHNN, SYGVQD (reference sequence). CDR3 size: 14 residues. Deletions cut 3 bases from V and 4 bases from J, with 11 bases between. CDR3 nucleotides: TGCGCCAGCAGTGATAGTGCCAGACCAGATACGCAGTATTTT. Translation gives CASSDSARPDTQYF.

This clone was seen many times. The chain couples TRBV28 to TRBJ2-6; TRBD2 might be the D (6 bases). The ends were cut back, 7 bases at V and 3 bases at J, with 13 bases in the middle. Germline CDR1 MDHEN, CDR2 SYDVKM. CDR3 length: 15 amino acids. The CDR3 nucleotides are TGTGCCAGCAACTTGGGGGGTGGTGGGGCCAACGTCCTGACTTTC. As protein: CASNLGGGGANVLTF.

This clone was counted many times. The V gene is TRBV5-6, the J gene TRBJ2-7; 11 positions agree with TRBD2. The CDR3 loop spans 14 amino acids. Germline CDR1 and CDR2: SGHDT and YYEEEE. Trimming at V came to 2 bases and at J to 8 bases, leaving 6 bases not matched to a gene. The CDR3 region is CASSFGSGRGKQYF. CDR3 nucleotide sequence: TGTGCCAGCAGCTTCGGTAGCGGGAGGGGTAAGCAGTACTTC.

This clone came up many times. CDR3 loop: CASSPIATGSTEAFF. For the CDR3, the DNA is TGTGCCAGCTCACCTATTGCGACAGGGAGCACTGAAGCTTTCTTT. The rearrangement joins TRBV18 to TRBJ1-1; TRBD1 aligns across 7 bases. This CDR3 has 15 residues. J was trimmed by 4 bases and V by 3 bases; bases with no gene match: 8. Germline CDR1 is KGHSH and CDR2 is LQKENI.

This clone was found many times. This rearrangement joins TRBV19 to TRBJ1-5; D is unclear. Germline assignment: CDR1 LNHDA and CDR2 SQIVND (reference sequence). The CDR3 extends over 14 amino acids. V was cut by 3 bases and J by 2 bases, with 8 bases left in between. CDR3 sequence reads: CASSMHGGNQPQHF. In DNA form, the CDR3 reads TGTGCCAGTAGTATGCACGGGGGCAATCAGCCCCAGCATTTT.

A word on this clone: A much larger clone differs from this one at a single base, so this may be a read error. The sample has other DNA sequences that encode this CDR3 too. This rearrangement joins TRBV30 to TRBJ2-3; 9 bases are shared with TRBD2. Germline assignment: CDR1 GTSNPN and CDR2 SVGIG (reference sequence). The trim removed 2 bases at V and 2 bases at J, leaving 17 bases unmatched. The CDR3 covers 19 residues. The CDR3 sequence: CAWSRRLAGVPTPTDTQYF. The CDR3, as DNA: TGTGCCTGGAGTAGGAGATTAGCGGGAGTTCCCACCCCCACAGATACGCAGTATTTT.

This clone was counted only a few times. At one end the junction does not follow the germline gene, possibly because of a read error. The gene calls are TRBV19 and TRBJ2-5, with TRBD1 identical over 9 bases. CDR1 and CDR2 from the germline V gene are LNHDA and SQIVND (reference sequence). The CDR3 has 15 amino acids. This CDR3 is CASSNSDRGGETQYF. In DNA, the CDR3 is TGTGCCAGTAGTAACTCGGACAGGGGTGGGGAGACCCAATACTTC.

This clone appeared once. This may be a read error, as it is one base from a much larger clone. The chain is built from TRBV7-9 and TRBJ2-5; a weak D match, TRBD2 (6 bases). The CDR3 is 16 residues long. The germline CDR1 and CDR2 sequences are SEHNR and FQNEAQ (reference sequence). V lost 5 bases and J 2 bases, leaving 18 bases between the germline ends. CDR3 region: CASSTRAGGAQETQYF. The CDR3 nucleotides read TGTGCCAGCAGCACCCGGGCCGGGGGAGCGCAAGAGACCCAGTACTTC.

This clone was detected many times. J is TRBJ2-1 and V is TRBV2, with 7 bases identical to TRBD2. This CDR3 spans 15 amino acids. V shed 4 bases and J 0 bases; nucleotides not matched to a gene: 3. Looked up from germline, CDR1 is SNHLY and CDR2 is FYNNEI. DNA for the CDR3: TGTGCCAGCAGTGCTCGCGGGAGCTCCTACAATGAGCAGTTCTTC. This gives the protein CASSARGSSYNEQFF.

By share, this clone counts as medium-sized. This chain connects TRBV6-1 to TRBJ1-3; 8 nucleotides line up with TRBD1. Germline V CDR1 and CDR2: MNHNS, SASEGT. The CDR3 covers 14 residues. V gave up 6 bases and J gave up 2 bases; unmatched junction bases: 3. The CDR3 loop is CASRLTGAGNTIYF. CDR3 in DNA: TGTGCCAGCAGGCTGACAGGGGCTGGAAACACCATATATTTT.

This clone was seen only a few times. A read error may produce the germline difference seen at one junction end. The chain links TRBV15 to TRBJ2-7; no reliable D call. Germline CDR1 is LNHNV and CDR2 is YYDKDF (reference sequence). The CDR3 runs to 16 residues. CDR3 DNA sequence: TGTGCCACAAGCAGAGATTGCCCCCCCCAATCTTACGAGCAGTACTTC. Protein product: CATSRDCPPQSYEQYF.

This clone appeared many times. The rearrangement joins TRBV6-1 to TRBJ2-2; 9 nucleotides align to TRBD1. V shed 4 bases, J shed 6 bases, and the junction held 12 bases outside the gene matches. Per germline, CDR1 MNHNS and CDR2 SASEGT. CDR3 length: 17 amino acids. The CDR3 region has the DNA TGTGCCAGCAGTGTTGACAGGGGGGTAAGGTTGGCCGGGGAGCTGTTTTTT. Translated, it gives CASSVDRGVRLAGELFF.

A few counts support this clone. The genes are TRBV28 and TRBJ1-5; 8 nucleotides match TRBD1. In germline, CDR1 is MDHEN, CDR2 SYDVKM. V shed 5 bases, J shed 4 bases, and the junction held 10 bases outside the gene matches. The CDR3 runs 16 residues. The CDR3 loop reads CASSTAWTGKNQPQHF. The CDR3 region has the DNA TGTGCCAGCAGTACTGCATGGACAGGGAAAAATCAGCCCCAGCATTTT.

Regarding this clone: Lacking the conserved final phenylalanine or tryptophan, this CDR3 likely reflects a read error. The DNA is left out, because the CDR3 cannot be placed on it with certainty; the CDR3 is given as TCRdb lists it. This sequence joins TRBV7-2 and TRBJ2-1; the table names TRBD2, a call not compared with the DNA. The germline V gene has CDR1 SGHTA and CDR2 FQGNSA. The CDR3 adds up to 18 amino acids, both ends counted. The CDR3 sequence: CASSLAVSTSGSYNERFL.

At least ten counts were recorded for this clone. The J gene is TRBJ1-6, the V gene TRBV20-1, with 12 nucleotides matching TRBD1. V lost 1 base, J lost 10 bases, and 2 bases stayed unmatched. This CDR3 is built from 14 residues. Germline CDR1 and CDR2: DFQATT and SNEGSKA (reference sequence). This CDR3 is CSARGGQGASPLHF. The DNA of the CDR3 is TGCAGTGCTAGAGGGGGACAGGGGGCATCACCCCTCCACTTT.

This clone was recorded many times. V is TRBV19 and J is TRBJ1-1; no definite D call. The V and J ends lost 7 bases and 3 bases respectively, with 12 bases between them. The CDR3 totals 13 residues. Germline V gene lookup returns CDR1 LNHDA and CDR2 SQIVND (reference sequence). The CDR3 coding sequence is TGTGCCAGTATCAGGAGCGGGGACACTGAAGCTTTCTTT. It translates to CASIRSGDTEAFF.